The 21 T cell receptor beta chains in this list originate from one sample, sequenced in a study of T-cell memory formation after mild COVID-19. A single record per CDR3 protein comes from TCRdb applying MiXCR to the 5' RACE reads. The sample consists of fewer than 250,000 distinct CDR3 sequences, roughly 14% of them appearing once. Sequenced input: PBMCs or a T cell subset sorted from them (not recorded which). These receptors came from an adult woman who had mild COVID-19 (a few samples of this study predate the infection). Cell type and time point are not known.

There are a few counts of this clonotype. This chain uses TRBV12-3 or TRBV12-4 with TRBJ1-1; tentative D call: TRBD1 (5 bases). The length of the CDR3 is 13 residues. V dropped 5 bases and J dropped 5 bases, with 12 bases sitting between them. In DNA form, the CDR3 reads TGTGCCAGCAGTAACGGGGGGAAAACTGAAGCTTTCTTT. Encoded protein: CASSNGGKTEAFF.

This clonotype was observed at least ten times. The rearrangement uses TRBV5-1 and TRBJ2-2; no definite D call. The V end lost 0 bases, the J end lost 4 bases, and 7 bases lay between the germline ends. This CDR3 spans 14 amino acids. Looked up from germline, CDR1 is SGHRS and CDR2 is YFSETQ. This CDR3 is CASSLGESTGELFF. CDR3 sequence (DNA): TGCGCCAGCAGCTTGGGAGAGTCCACCGGGGAGCTGTTTTTT.

The rearrangement joins TRBV7-9 to TRBJ1-1; 11 positions match TRBD1. The CDR3 extends over 14 amino acids. CDR1 is SEHNR, CDR2 FQNEAQ, per germline (reference sequence). V was clipped by 10 bases and J by 1 base; unmatched bases: 5. The CDR3 nucleotides are TGTGCCATCGGACAGGGGGCCTGGAACACTGAAGCTTTCTTT. Translated: CAIGQGAWNTEAFF. Variable domain in full (rest from reference TRBV7-9 and TRBJ1-1): DTGVSQNPRHKITKRGQNVTFRCDPISEHNRLYWYRQTLGQGPEFLTYFQNEAQLEKSRLLSDRFSAERPKGSFSTLEIQRTEQGDSAMYLCAIGQGAWNTEAFFGQGTRLTVV.

This clonotype was found once. The J gene is TRBJ2-7, the V gene TRBV19; 12 bases match TRBD2. CDR1 LNHDA and CDR2 SQIVND come from the germline V gene (reference sequence). The CDR3 contains 15 residues. The J segment lost 3 bases and the V segment lost 6 bases, leaving 6 bases of the junction unmatched. CDR3 DNA: TGTGCCAGTAGCTCCTTACTAGCGGGAGGCTACGAGCAGTACTTC. Protein: CASSSLLAGGYEQYF. Complete variable domain (other parts from reference TRBV19 and TRBJ2-7): DGGITQSPKYLFRKEGQNVTLSCEQNLNHDAMYWYRQDPGQGLRLIYYSQIVNDFQKGDIAEGYSVSREKKESFPLTVTSAQKNPTAFYLCASSSLLAGGYEQYFGPGTRLTVT.

This chain joins TRBV5-1 and TRBJ2-7, with 8 bases matching TRBD2. The CDR3 covers 15 residues. Trimming removed 4 bases from V and 2 bases from J; junction bases left unmatched: 8. Germline V CDR1 and CDR2: SGHRS, YFSETQ. The DNA of the CDR3 is TGCGCCAGCAGCAACGACGTGGGACTAGCCTACGAGCAGTACTTC. Protein product: CASSNDVGLAYEQYF.

The chain recombines TRBV29-1 with TRBJ1-4; D unresolved. Germline CDR1 and CDR2: SQVTM and ANQGSEA. The ends were cut back, 6 bases at V and 6 bases at J, with 8 bases in the middle. This CDR3 comprises 11 residues. CDR3 nucleotides: TGCAGCGTGGCAAGGGATGAAAAACTGTTTTTT. The encoded protein is CSVARDEKLFF.

This chain uses TRBV9 with TRBJ1-6; D not certain. The germline CDR1 and CDR2 sequences are SGDLS and YYNGEE. CDR3 length: 14 residues. Trimming took off 0 bases at V and 9 bases at J, with 10 bases between the two ends. CDR3 sequence: CASSVEELRSPLHF. The DNA of the CDR3 is TGTGCCAGCAGCGTAGAGGAACTTCGTTCACCCCTCCACTTT.

The chain uses TRBV5-6 and TRBJ2-3; D unclear. The germline V gene encodes CDR1 SGHDT and CDR2 YYEEEE. The CDR3 totals 13 residues. V was clipped by 7 bases and J by 2 bases, with 11 bases between them. CDR3 in amino acids: CASQPRITDTQYF. The CDR3 DNA reads as TGTGCCAGCCAGCCACGGATCACAGATACGCAGTATTTT.

This clonotype was counted a few times. This chain joins TRBV6-6 and TRBJ2-7; D not resolved. This CDR3 comprises 13 residues. V lost 0 bases and J 6 bases, leaving 9 bases between the germline ends. CDR1 MNHNY and CDR2 SVGAGI come from the germline V gene (reference sequence). This CDR3 is CASSYSALSEQYF. In DNA form, the CDR3 reads TGTGCCAGCAGTTACTCGGCGCTCTCCGAGCAGTACTTC.

Only a few counts were recorded for this clonotype. The gene calls are TRBV29-1 and TRBJ2-2; 7 bases are shared with TRBD1. Germline V gene sequence: CDR1 SQVTM, CDR2 ANQGSEA. V was clipped by 6 bases and J by 6 bases; unmatched bases: 10. The CDR3 contains 14 residues. The CDR3 region is CSVQQGYAAGELFF. CDR3 nucleotide sequence: TGCAGCGTACAACAGGGGTACGCCGCCGGGGAGCTGTTTTTT.

This clonotype was found a few times. The CDR3 loop reads CASSQESRADTEAFF. The CDR3 nucleotides are TGCGCCAGCAGCCAAGAGTCCAGGGCTGACACTGAAGCTTTCTTT. This rearrangement joins TRBV4-3 to TRBJ1-1; D is perhaps TRBD1 (5 bases). Trimming removed 0 bases from V and 3 bases from J, with 11 bases in between. CDR3 length: 15 amino acids. Germline CDR1 and CDR2: LGHNA and YSLEER.

In DNA form, the CDR3 reads TGTGCCAGCAGCTTAACCGGGAGTAAGACAGATACGCAGTATTTT. Translating gives CASSLTGSKTDTQYF. The genes are TRBV7-3 and TRBJ2-3, with D possibly TRBD2 on 6 matching bases. Trimming shortened V by 0 bases and J by 3 bases, and 10 bases separated the two germline ends. CDR1 and CDR2 from the germline V gene are SGHTA and FQGTGA. This CDR3 contains 15 residues.

This sequence joins TRBV5-1 and TRBJ1-6; unclear D gene. Germline V gene data show CDR1 as SGHRS and CDR2 as YFSETQ. V was pared by 4 bases and J by 11 bases, with 19 bases between. CDR3 length equals 15 residues. The CDR3 DNA reads as TGCGCCAGCAGCCGTGACGAAGGGAGTGTTGCACCCCTCCACTTT. Its translation is CASSRDEGSVAPLHF.

This clonotype was found many times. The chain has TRBV12-3 or TRBV12-4 and TRBJ2-7; 10 positions agree with TRBD2. Trimming took 5 bases from V and 0 from J; bases not matched to a gene: 4. There are 15 residues in the CDR3. DNA for the CDR3: TGTGCCAGCAGTCCCCGGACTAGCGGCTCCTACGAGCAGTACTTC. It is translated as CASSPRTSGSYEQYF.

The chain employs TRBV4-1 and TRBJ1-2, with TRBD1 matching 8 bases. Germline V lookup: CDR1 MGHRA, CDR2 YSYEKL. This CDR3 comprises 16 residues. Unmatched junction bases numbered 7, after V lost 1 base and J lost 3 bases. This chain's CDR3 is CASSQVRTGGDYGYTF. CDR3 sequence (DNA): TGCGCCAGCAGCCAAGTGCGCACAGGGGGTGACTATGGCTACACCTTC.

The V call is TRBV7-6, the J call TRBJ2-1, with 10 bases fitting TRBD2. The CDR3 is 15 residues long. J lost 7 bases, V lost 1 base, and 4 bases had no gene match. In germline, CDR1 is SGHVS, CDR2 FNYEAQ. The CDR3 sequence is CASSLEREGKNEQFF. The CDR3 nucleotides read TGTGCCAGCAGCTTAGAGCGGGAGGGCAAGAATGAGCAGTTCTTC.

This clonotype has only a few counts. J is TRBJ2-7 and V is TRBV2; the D gene is possibly TRBD1 (8 bases). The CDR3 spans 14 residues. The V end was cut by 5 bases, the J end by 3 bases, with 14 bases between. Germline CDR1 and CDR2: SNHLY and FYNNEI. In nucleotides, the CDR3 is TGTGCCAGCAGTCGACAGGGGACTAACTACGAGCAGTACTTC. This sequence encodes CASSRQGTNYEQYF.

The V and J genes are TRBV29-1 and TRBJ1-2; 10 nucleotides align to TRBD1. Per germline, CDR1 SQVTM and CDR2 ANQGSEA. The V and J ends lost 7 bases and 4 bases, in that order; junction bases with no gene match: 6. There are 13 residues in the CDR3. Written as DNA, the CDR3 is TGCAGCGCAGCGACAGGGGGCGCCTATGGCTACACCTTC. Translating it yields CSAATGGAYGYTF.

The rearrangement joins TRBV7-8 to TRBJ1-1, with 9 bases that match TRBD1. The trim removed 5 bases at V and 0 bases at J, leaving 7 bases unmatched. CDR3 length equals 16 residues. Germline V gene lookup returns CDR1 SGHVS and CDR2 FQNEAQ. The CDR3 bases are TGTGCCAGCAGCCTAGGGACAGGGTCGTTGAACACTGAAGCTTTCTTT. Amino acids: CASSLGTGSLNTEAFF.

As to this clonotype: The junction shows a germline mismatch at one end, possibly a read error. J is TRBJ1-2 and V is TRBV2, with D possibly matching TRBD1 (5 bases). The germline V gene encodes CDR1 SNHLY and CDR2 FYNNEI. The CDR3 is made up of 13 amino acids. The CDR3 nucleotides read TGTGCCAGCAGTGAAGCCATGGGGACCGCCCCACACTTC. Amino acid sequence: CASSEAMGTAPHF.

This chain connects TRBV6-1 to TRBJ2-6; maybe TRBD1 (6 bases). The CDR3 has 18 residues. V lost 1 base and J lost 1, with 14 bases in between. Germline V CDR1 and CDR2: MNHNS, SASEGT. Here the CDR3 DNA reads TGTGCCAGCAGTGAAGACAGGGTGAGAGGATCTGGGGCCAACGTCCTGACTTTC. Translating gives CASSEDRVRGSGANVLTF.